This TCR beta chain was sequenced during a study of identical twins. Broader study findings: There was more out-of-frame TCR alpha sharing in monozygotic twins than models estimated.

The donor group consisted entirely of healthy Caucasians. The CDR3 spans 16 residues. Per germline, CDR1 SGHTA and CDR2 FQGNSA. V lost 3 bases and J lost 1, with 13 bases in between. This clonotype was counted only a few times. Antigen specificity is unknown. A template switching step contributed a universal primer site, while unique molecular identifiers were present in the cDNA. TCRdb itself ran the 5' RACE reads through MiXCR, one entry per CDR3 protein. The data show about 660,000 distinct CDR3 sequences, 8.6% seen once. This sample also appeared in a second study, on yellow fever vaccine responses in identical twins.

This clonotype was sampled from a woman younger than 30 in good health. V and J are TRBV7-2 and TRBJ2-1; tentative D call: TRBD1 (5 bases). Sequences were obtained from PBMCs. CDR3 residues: CASSFNQGGSYNEQFF. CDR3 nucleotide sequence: TGTGCCAGCAGCTTCAACCAGGGTGGATCCTACAATGAGCAGTTCTTC.